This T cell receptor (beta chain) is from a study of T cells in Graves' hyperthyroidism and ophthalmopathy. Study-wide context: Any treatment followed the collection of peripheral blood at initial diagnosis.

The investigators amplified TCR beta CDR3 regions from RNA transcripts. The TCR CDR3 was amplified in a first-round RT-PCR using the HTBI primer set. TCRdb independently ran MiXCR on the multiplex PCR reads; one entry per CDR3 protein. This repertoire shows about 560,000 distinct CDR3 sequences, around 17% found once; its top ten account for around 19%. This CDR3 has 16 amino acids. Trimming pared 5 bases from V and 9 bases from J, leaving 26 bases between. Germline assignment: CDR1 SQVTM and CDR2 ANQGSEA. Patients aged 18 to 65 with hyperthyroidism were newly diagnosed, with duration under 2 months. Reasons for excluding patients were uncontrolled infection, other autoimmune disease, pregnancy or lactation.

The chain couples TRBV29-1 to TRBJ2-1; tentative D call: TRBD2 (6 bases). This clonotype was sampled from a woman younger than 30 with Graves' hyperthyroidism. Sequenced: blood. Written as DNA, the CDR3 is TGCAGCGTTACAATTATCTCTCCCCGACTAGATCTTGAGCAGTTCTTC. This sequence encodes CSVTIISPRLDLEQFF.